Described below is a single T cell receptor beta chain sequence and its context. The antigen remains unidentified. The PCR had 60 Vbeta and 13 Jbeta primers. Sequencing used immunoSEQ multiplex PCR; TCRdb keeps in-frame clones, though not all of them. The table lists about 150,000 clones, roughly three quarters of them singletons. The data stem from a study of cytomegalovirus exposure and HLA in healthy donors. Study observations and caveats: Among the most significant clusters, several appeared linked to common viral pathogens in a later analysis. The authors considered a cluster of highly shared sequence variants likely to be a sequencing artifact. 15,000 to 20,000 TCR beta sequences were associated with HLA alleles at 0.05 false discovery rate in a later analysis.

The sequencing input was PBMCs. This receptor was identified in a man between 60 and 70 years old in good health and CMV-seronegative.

The chain's CDR3 is CASSLWAGVNEKLFF. In DNA, the CDR3 is TGTGCCAGCAGCTTATGGGCAGGGGTTAATGAAAAACTGTTTTTT. This chain links TRBV11-2 with TRBJ1-4, with D tentatively TRBD1 (6 bases). V was shortened by 2 bases and J by 4 bases, with 11 bases between the two germline ends. The CDR3 has 15 amino acids. Per the germline V gene, CDR1 is SGHAT and CDR2 is FQNNGV.